These 18 T cell receptor beta chains were sequenced from one sample in a study of T cell responses to AZD1222 COVID-19 vaccine. Clones were sequenced by immunoSEQ multiplex PCR, and TCRdb holds only the in-frame ones, with some missing. This table holds tens of thousands of clones, under 95% found once. The starting material was peripheral blood, obtained on day 0 of AZD1222 vaccination. All receptors come from an adult in good health.

The chain couples TRBV3-1 (or the pseudogene TRBV3-2) to TRBJ2-5; weak D call: TRBD1 (5 bases). Germline CDR1 reads LGHDT; CDR2 reads YNNKEL (reference sequence). The CDR3 is made up of 15 amino acids. The V gene lost 1 base and the J gene lost 2 bases, with 11 bases spanning the gap. In nucleotides, the CDR3 is TGTGCCAGCAGCCAAGCTCAGGGATCACAAGAGACCCAGTACTTC. Residues: CASSQAQGSQETQYF.

The chain combines TRBV7-2 with TRBJ1-2, with 7 bases identical to TRBD1. The CDR3 runs to 13 residues. V trimming: 4 bases; J trimming: 7 bases; junction bases outside the gene matches: 6. Germline loops: CDR1 SGHTA, CDR2 FQGNSA. CDR3 nucleotides: TGTGCCAGCAGCTGGAACAGGGGCTCTGGCTACACCTTC. Translating gives CASSWNRGSGYTF.

V gene TRBV7-9 combines with J gene TRBJ1-2, with 8 bases identical to TRBD1. The V gene end was trimmed by 2 bases and the J gene end by 5 bases; junction bases not matched to a gene: 10. Germline V gene data show CDR1 as SEHNR and CDR2 as FQNEAQ (reference sequence). CDR3 size: 16 residues. The CDR3 bases are TGTGCCAGCAGCTTAAAGCCAGGGGGCGCAAAATATGGCTACACCTTC. Protein sequence: CASSLKPGGAKYGYTF.

V is TRBV4-1 and J is TRBJ1-2; no definite D call. The CDR3 runs to 14 residues. V was pared by 0 bases and J by 0 bases, with 5 bases between. The V gene's germline CDR1 is MGHRA and CDR2 YSYEKL. In DNA, the CDR3 is TGCGCCAGCAGCCAAGATCTTTCTAACTATGGCTACACCTTC. This gives the protein CASSQDLSNYGYTF.

The rearrangement uses TRBV9 and TRBJ1-2, with TRBD1 matching over 7 bases. Looked up from germline, CDR1 is SGDLS and CDR2 is YYNGEE. The CDR3 contains 15 residues. V shed 3 bases and J 8 bases; nucleotides not matched to a gene: 13. CDR3 sequence (DNA): TGTGCCAGCAGCGCCAACAGGGGTGGCTATGGGGGCTACACCTTC. Its protein is CASSANRGGYGGYTF.

The CDR3 region is CASSQESAGAKNIQYF. As DNA, the CDR3 is TGCGCCAGCAGCCAAGAAAGTGCGGGGGCCAAAAACATTCAGTACTTC. The chain carries TRBV4-3 and TRBJ2-4; D might be TRBD2 (6 bases). There are 16 residues in the CDR3. Germline assignment: CDR1 LGHNA and CDR2 YSLEER. Trimming pared 0 bases from V and 1 base from J, leaving 10 bases between.

The gene calls are TRBV9 and TRBJ2-2; TRBD2 aligns across 11 bases. V was clipped by 4 bases and J by 7 bases; unmatched bases: 9. CDR3 size: 16 residues. Germline values: CDR1 SGDLS, CDR2 YYNGEE. The CDR3 bases are TGTGCCAGCAGCTTACTAGCGGGGGCCCCCAGCGGGGAGCTGTTTTTT. Residues: CASSLLAGAPSGELFF.

J is TRBJ1-3 and V is TRBV15; no definite D call. Germline V lookup: CDR1 LNHNV, CDR2 YYDKDF (reference sequence). The CDR3 runs 14 residues. Trimming took 5 bases from V and 1 from J, leaving 9 bases between them. The CDR3 loop is CATSLMGSGNTIYF. CDR3 DNA sequence: TGTGCCACCAGCCTCATGGGGTCTGGAAACACCATATATTTT.

This chain connects TRBV5-5 to TRBJ1-2; D is possibly TRBD1 (5 bases). The CDR3 totals 13 residues. V was clipped by 0 bases and J by 5 bases, with 8 bases between them. The germline CDR1 and CDR2 sequences are SGHKS and YYEKEE (reference sequence). The CDR3 spells CASSLGDGYGYTF. CDR3 DNA: TGTGCCAGCAGCTTGGGGGACGGTTATGGCTACACCTTC.

This rearrangement joins TRBV3-1 (or the pseudogene TRBV3-2) to TRBJ2-1; tentatively, D is TRBD1 or TRBD2 (6 bases each). The CDR3 has 15 amino acids. The V gene lost 5 bases and the J gene lost 5 bases, with 16 bases spanning the gap. CDR1 is LGHDT and CDR2 is YNNKEL in the germline V gene (reference sequence). CDR3 residues: CASSSWGAGNNEQFF. CDR3 coding DNA: TGTGCCAGCAGCTCCTGGGGGGCTGGGAACAATGAGCAGTTCTTC.

The chain employs TRBV14 and TRBJ2-1; 13 nucleotides line up with TRBD2. CDR1 is SGHDN, CDR2 FVKESK, per germline. This CDR3 spans 16 amino acids. J lost 9 bases, V lost 3 bases, and 8 bases had no gene match. The CDR3 DNA reads TGTGCCAGCAGCCAGCTAACTAGCGGGGGGGCGAGTGAGCAGTTCTTC. Protein product: CASSQLTSGGASEQFF.

CDR3 nucleotide sequence: TGTGCCAGCAGTGAAGCAGGGGACGGAGGAAAACTGTTTTTT. Its protein is CASSEAGDGGKLFF. The chain has TRBV2 and TRBJ1-4, with D possibly matching TRBD1 (5 bases). This CDR3 comprises 14 residues. Germline CDR1 SNHLY, CDR2 FYNNEI. Trimming removed 0 bases from V and 10 bases from J, with 12 bases in between.

The rearrangement uses TRBV6-5 and TRBJ2-1; 7 bases line up with TRBD2. The CDR3 totals 16 residues. V lost 0 bases and J lost 4; bases outside the gene matches: 6. Germline loops: CDR1 MNHEY, CDR2 SVGAGI. CDR3 residues: CASSYSSQRGYNEQFF. The CDR3 DNA reads as TGTGCCAGCAGTTACTCGAGCCAGCGGGGTTACAATGAGCAGTTCTTC.

This chain's CDR3 is CASSTTQGTDSPLHF. DNA for the CDR3: TGTGCCAGCAGTACGACACAGGGAACGGATTCACCCCTCCACTTT. V gene TRBV6-5 combines with J gene TRBJ1-6; TRBD1 might be the D (6 bases). The germline gives CDR1 MNHEY, CDR2 SVGAGI. The CDR3 is made up of 15 amino acids. Trimming took off 5 bases at V and 8 bases at J, with 16 bases between the two ends.

This clone was observed once. This chain links TRBV5-1 with TRBJ1-2, with D tentatively TRBD1 (6 bases). The ends were cut back, 3 bases at V and 2 bases at J, with 11 bases in the middle. The CDR3 is 14 residues long. CDR1 is SGHRS, CDR2 YFSETQ, per germline. The CDR3 coding sequence is TGCGCCAGCAGCTCCGGACAGCCCAACTATGGCTACACCTTC. Residues: CASSSGQPNYGYTF.

The V and J genes are TRBV6-2 or TRBV6-3 and TRBJ2-7; possible D gene TRBD1, 6 bases. Trimming pared 2 bases from V and 4 bases from J, leaving 12 bases between. This CDR3 has 14 residues. Germline V gene data show CDR1 as MNHEY and CDR2 as SVGEGT. The CDR3 bases are TGTGCCAGCAGTTACACGGGACAAATTTACGAGCAGTACTTC. Translation: CASSYTGQIYEQYF.

Only a few counts were recorded for this clone. This chain uses TRBV7-9 with TRBJ1-3; 7 bases fit TRBD1. Looked up from germline, CDR1 is SEHNR and CDR2 is FQNEAQ (reference sequence). The J segment lost 7 bases and the V segment lost 3 bases, leaving 6 bases of the junction unmatched. The length of the CDR3 is 14 residues. The CDR3 reads CASSFDNRGNTIYF. The CDR3 nucleotides are TGTGCCAGCAGCTTCGATAACAGGGGTAACACCATATATTTT. Full variable domain (outside the CDR3, taken from reference TRBV7-9 and TRBJ1-3): DTGVSQNPRHKITKRGQNVTFRCDPISEHNRLYWYRQTLGQGPEFLTYFQNEAQLEKSRLLSDRFSAERPKGSFSTLEIQRTEQGDSAMYLCASSFDNRGNTIYFGEGSWLTVV.

This chain links TRBV12-2 with TRBJ1-5; the DNA was not compared with TRBD1, the D call given in the table. TRBV12-2 is a pseudogene. The CDR3 is 17 amino acids. This CDR3 is CASRSPGTGDSNQPQHF. CDR3 DNA: TGTGCAAGTCGCTCGCCCGGGACAGGGGATAGCAATCAGCCCCAGCATTTT.